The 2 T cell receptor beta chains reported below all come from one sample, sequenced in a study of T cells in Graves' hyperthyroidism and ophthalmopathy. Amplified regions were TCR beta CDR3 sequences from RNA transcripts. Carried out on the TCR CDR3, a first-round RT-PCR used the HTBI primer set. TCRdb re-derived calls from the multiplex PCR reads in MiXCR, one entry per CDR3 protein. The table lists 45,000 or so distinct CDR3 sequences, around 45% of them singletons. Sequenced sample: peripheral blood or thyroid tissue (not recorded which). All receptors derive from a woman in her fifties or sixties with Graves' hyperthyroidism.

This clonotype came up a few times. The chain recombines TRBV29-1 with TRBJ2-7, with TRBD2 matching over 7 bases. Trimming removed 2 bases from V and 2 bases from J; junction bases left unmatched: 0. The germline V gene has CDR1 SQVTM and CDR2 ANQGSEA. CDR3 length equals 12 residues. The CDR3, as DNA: TGCAGCGTTGAAAGCGGGACCTACGAGCAGTACTTC. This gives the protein CSVESGTYEQYF.

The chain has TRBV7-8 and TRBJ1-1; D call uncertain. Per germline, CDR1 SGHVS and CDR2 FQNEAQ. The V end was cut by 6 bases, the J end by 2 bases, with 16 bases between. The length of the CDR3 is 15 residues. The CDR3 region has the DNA TGTGCCAGCAGTGTCAACCGGCTGGCCAACACTGAAGCTTTCTTT. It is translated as CASSVNRLANTEAFF. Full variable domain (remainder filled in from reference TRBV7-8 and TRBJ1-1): GAGVSQSPRYKVAKRGQDVALRCDPISGHVSLFWYQQALGQGPEFLTYFQNEAQLDKSGLPSDRFFAERPEGSVSTLKIQRTQQEDSAVYLCASSVNRLANTEAFFGQGTRLTVV.